Listed here are 22 T cell receptor beta chains from one sample, sequenced in a study of graft-versus-host responses after intestinal transplantation. Data came from immunoSEQ multiplex PCR; TCRdb stores just in-frame clones and leaves some out. The data hold some 12,000 clones, with under 80% observed a single time. Tissue from the graft was processed to free its intraepithelial and lamina propria lymphocytes. Source: ileum tissue, taken 23 days after intestinal transplant. Receptors were obtained from a human patient who received an intestinal transplant, so some T cells may come from the graft donor.

The rearrangement joins TRBV7-3 to TRBJ2-3, with D perhaps TRBD1 or TRBD2 (5 bases each). There are 16 residues in the CDR3. Looked up from germline, CDR1 is SGHTA and CDR2 is FQGTGA. V was cut by 5 bases and J by 3 bases, with 18 bases left in between. The CDR3 bases are TGTGCCAGCAGCCTCGGGACCTCTTACCCTACAGATACGCAGTATTTT. As protein: CASSLGTSYPTDTQYF.

This clone was seen only once. The rearrangement joins TRBV6-6 to TRBJ1-2; tentative D call: TRBD1 (5 bases). Trimming removed 2 bases at V and 4 bases at J, with 17 bases between. From germline, CDR1 is MNHNY and CDR2 SVGAGI (reference sequence). CDR3 length: 16 residues. CDR3 sequence: CASSYTRQSRGYGYTF. CDR3 DNA: TGTGCCAGCAGTTACACACGACAGTCGAGAGGCTATGGCTACACCTTC.

The chain combines TRBV7-2 with TRBJ1-3; D is unresolved. Germline lookup yields CDR1 SGHTA and CDR2 FQGNSA. The CDR3 covers 19 residues. Trimming stripped 6 bases from V and 0 bases from J, with 24 bases between. The CDR3 here is CASSLPDRPGGSSGNTIYF. In DNA form, the CDR3 reads TGTGCCAGCAGTTTACCTGATAGACCGGGTGGGAGCTCTGGAAACACCATATATTTT.

This clone was detected a few times. The genes are TRBV14 and TRBJ2-1, with no clear D. The CDR3 runs to 12 residues. Trimming took 3 bases from V and 8 from J, leaving 8 bases between them. Germline values: CDR1 SGHDN, CDR2 FVKESK. CDR3 sequence: CASSQVLYEQFF. In DNA form, the CDR3 reads TGTGCCAGCAGCCAGGTACTGTATGAGCAGTTCTTC.

V usage is TRBV4-3 and J usage is TRBJ2-7, with a possible D match to TRBD1 (6 bases). Germline CDR1 and CDR2: LGHNA and YSLEER. Trimming took off 4 bases at V and 0 bases at J, with 10 bases between the two ends. The CDR3 has 14 amino acids. The CDR3 spells CASSPDRSSYEQYF. Written as DNA, the CDR3 is TGCGCCAGCAGCCCAGACAGGAGCTCCTACGAGCAGTACTTC.

Only a few counts were recorded for this clone. This sequence joins TRBV28 and TRBJ2-5, with D possibly being TRBD1 (6 bases). The CDR3 consists of 15 residues. Germline V lookup: CDR1 MDHEN, CDR2 SYDVKM. Trimming took off 1 base at V and 5 bases at J, with 14 bases between the two ends. Written as DNA, the CDR3 is TGTGCCAGCAGTTTATACCGACAGGTCTGGGAGACCCAGTACTTC. Its protein product is CASSLYRQVWETQYF.

The chain has TRBV28 and TRBJ2-7; TRBD2 matches 10 bases. Germline CDR1 MDHEN, CDR2 SYDVKM. V trimming: 8 bases; J trimming: 4 bases; junction bases outside the gene matches: 11. The CDR3 has 15 amino acids. The CDR3 region is CASHHEREGQYEQYF. As DNA, the CDR3 is TGTGCCAGCCACCACGAGCGGGAGGGCCAGTACGAGCAGTACTTC. The complete variable domain, with remaining parts taken from reference TRBV28 and TRBJ2-7, reads DVKVTQSSRYLVKRTGEKVFLECVQDMDHENMFWYRQDPGLGLRLIYFSYDVKMKEKGDIPEGYSVSREKKERFSLILESASTNQTSMYLCASHHEREGQYEQYFGPGTRLTVT.

This chain links TRBV19 with TRBJ2-5, with D perhaps being TRBD1 or TRBD2 (5 bases each). Near its end, the DNA agrees better with TRBJ2-7, so the J call may be wrong. The CDR3 covers 13 residues. Germline values: CDR1 LNHDA, CDR2 SQIVND (reference sequence). The CDR3 is CASSMAPGTEQYF. For the CDR3, the DNA is TGTGCCAGTAGTATGGCGCCAGGGACCGAGCAGTACTTC.

V gene TRBV9 combines with J gene TRBJ1-5; TRBD1 matches 8 bases. The CDR3 spans 15 residues. The trim removed 2 bases at V and 9 bases at J, leaving 10 bases unmatched. Per germline, CDR1 SGDLS and CDR2 YYNGEE. The DNA of the CDR3 is TGTGCCAGCAGCGTGGGTGGGGACAGGATTAGGCCCCAGCATTTT. Translated: CASSVGGDRIRPQHF.

This clone occurred once. This chain connects TRBV27 to TRBJ1-4; TRBD1 matches at 9 bases. Trimming cost V 6 bases and J 3 bases; bases outside gene matches: 5. Germline CDR1 reads MNHEY; CDR2 reads SMNVEV (reference sequence). This CDR3 has 15 residues. CDR3 sequence reads: CASRDRGQPNEKLFF. As DNA, the CDR3 is TGTGCCAGCAGGGACAGGGGTCAGCCTAATGAAAAACTGTTTTTT. Based on the CDR3 plus reference TRBV27 and TRBJ1-4, the full variable domain is EAQVTQNPRYLITVTGKKLTVTCSQNMNHEYMSWYRQDPGLGLRQIYYSMNVEVTDKGDVPEGYKVSRKEKRNFPLILESPSPNQTSLYFCASRDRGQPNEKLFFGSGTQLSVL.

The rearrangement links TRBV30 to TRBJ1-5, with D possibly being TRBD1 (6 bases). Germline CDR1 is GTSNPN and CDR2 is SVGIG (reference sequence). V shed 3 bases and J shed 1 base, with 13 bases lying between them. CDR3 length: 15 amino acids. CDR3 residues: CAWRRGASSNQPQHF. Written as DNA, the CDR3 is TGTGCCTGGAGAAGGGGGGCCTCGAGCAATCAGCCCCAGCATTTT. The complete variable domain, with remaining parts taken from reference TRBV30 and TRBJ1-5, reads SQTIHQWPATLVQPVGSPLSLECTVEGTSNPNLYWYRQAAGRGLQLLFYSVGIGQISSEVPQNLSASRPQDRQFILSSKKLLLSDSGFYLCAWRRGASSNQPQHFGDGTRLSIL.

The V call is TRBV30, the J call TRBJ2-1; D possibly corresponds to TRBD2 (6 bases). The germline V gene encodes CDR1 GTSNPN and CDR2 SVGIG (reference sequence). Trimming removed 2 bases at V and 4 bases at J, with 21 bases between. CDR3 length: 17 residues. The CDR3 loop is CAWSQDVWVAEYNEQFF. In DNA, the CDR3 is TGTGCCTGGAGTCAGGACGTATGGGTAGCGGAGTACAATGAGCAGTTCTTC.

The rearrangement uses TRBV9 and TRBJ1-4, with D unresolved. The ends were cut back, 0 bases at V and 3 bases at J, with 9 bases in the middle. This CDR3 comprises 15 residues. Germline V lookup: CDR1 SGDLS, CDR2 YYNGEE. In DNA, the CDR3 is TGTGCCAGCAGCGTAGGCCTATCGCCTAATGAAAAACTGTTTTTT. Translated, it gives CASSVGLSPNEKLFF.

The J gene is TRBJ2-1, the V gene TRBV15; D uncertain. Germline CDR1 is LNHNV and CDR2 is YYDKDF (reference sequence). This CDR3 comprises 16 residues. The V and J ends lost 7 bases and 5 bases respectively, with 21 bases between them. In DNA form, the CDR3 reads TGTGCCACCATCGACACTCCAAAACTCGGCGACAATGAGCAGTTCTTC. Protein product: CATIDTPKLGDNEQFF. Complete variable domain (other parts from reference TRBV15 and TRBJ2-1): DAMVIQNPRYQVTQFGKPVTLSCSQTLNHNVMYWYQQKSSQAPKLLFHYYDKDFNNEADTPDNFQSRRPNTSFCFLDIRSPGLGDTAMYLCATIDTPKLGDNEQFFGPGTRLTVL.

The chain uses TRBV25-1 and TRBJ1-5; no firm D call. Germline loops: CDR1 MGHDK, CDR2 SYGVNS. Trimming took off 1 base at V and 6 bases at J, with 16 bases between the two ends. The CDR3 length is 16 residues. The CDR3 DNA is TGTGCCAGCAGTGAATCGGGCAAGGAGGGCCTTCAGCCCCAGCATTTT. Its translation: CASSESGKEGLQPQHF.

The chain has TRBV7-9 and TRBJ2-5; no clear D gene. Germline V gene sequence: CDR1 SEHNR, CDR2 FQNEAQ (reference sequence). V was shortened by 5 bases and J by 5 bases, with 6 bases between the two germline ends. The CDR3 is 11 residues long. DNA of the CDR3: TGTGCCAGCAGCCCTCGGGAGACCCAGTACTTC. Protein sequence: CASSPRETQYF.

This rearrangement joins TRBV7-9 to TRBJ1-4; no firm D call. The ends were cut back, 3 bases at V and 2 bases at J, with 7 bases in the middle. This CDR3 spans 14 amino acids. Germline CDR1 is SEHNR and CDR2 is FQNEAQ (reference sequence). CDR3 DNA sequence: TGTGCCAGCAGCTTTGGGCGGACTAATGAAAAACTGTTTTTT. Translation gives CASSFGRTNEKLFF.

This chain joins TRBV6-5 and TRBJ1-1; TRBD1 might be the D (5 bases). V was pared by 4 bases and J by 3 bases, with 12 bases between. Germline values: CDR1 MNHEY, CDR2 SVGAGI. The CDR3 contains 14 residues. CDR3 in DNA: TGTGCCAGCAGTTTTTGGGGGGTCGACACTGAAGCTTTCTTT. This encodes CASSFWGVDTEAFF.

This clone was seen more than once but under ten times. This chain links TRBV7-9 with TRBJ2-7; 11 nucleotides line up with TRBD2. Losses at the gene ends were 2 bases for V and 3 bases for J; bases not matched to a gene: 0. This CDR3 is built from 14 residues. Germline lookup yields CDR1 SEHNR and CDR2 FQNEAQ (reference sequence). The CDR3 protein is CASSLTSGSYEQYF. The CDR3, as DNA: TGTGCCAGCAGCTTAACTAGCGGGAGCTACGAGCAGTACTTC.

In regard to this clone: Other DNA sequences in this specimen translate into the identical CDR3. The chain employs TRBV5-1 and TRBJ2-5; 7 nucleotides line up with TRBD2. From germline, CDR1 is SGHRS and CDR2 YFSETQ. There are 15 residues in the CDR3. The V gene end was trimmed by 4 bases and the J gene end by 3 bases; junction bases not matched to a gene: 9. The CDR3 reads CASSPTSRREETQYF. CDR3 in DNA: TGCGCCAGCAGCCCGACTAGCAGGAGGGAAGAGACCCAGTACTTC.

This clone was counted only a few times. This chain joins TRBV30 and TRBJ2-4; 10 bases map to TRBD2. Germline CDR1 and CDR2: GTSNPN and SVGIG (reference sequence). Trimming took 0 bases from V and 8 from J; bases not matched to a gene: 7. CDR3 length: 15 amino acids. The CDR3 sequence is CAWSVGAGGRDIQYF. As DNA, the CDR3 is TGTGCCTGGAGTGTAGGAGCGGGAGGGCGTGACATTCAGTACTTC.

V and J are TRBV4-1 and TRBJ2-7; D perhaps matches TRBD1 (6 bases). Germline V CDR1 and CDR2: MGHRA, YSYEKL. The CDR3 is 16 amino acids. V dropped 4 bases and J dropped 0 bases, with 16 bases sitting between them. In DNA form, the CDR3 reads TGCGCCAGCAGCCCCTGGGGGCAACGGAGCTCCTACGAGCAGTACTTC. The encoded protein is CASSPWGQRSSYEQYF.